Included here is one T cell receptor (beta chain) sequence, with context. The sample originates from a study of spatial heterogeneity in lung cancer. Study as a whole: Among detected sequences, beta-chain ones consistently exceeded alpha-chain ones in number.

With 2 bases removed from V and 7 bases from J, the gap between germline ends came to 8 bases. The germline V gene has CDR1 MNHNS and CDR2 SASEGT. The CDR3 is 13 amino acids. TCRdb recomputed calls from the 5' RACE reads with MiXCR, one row per CDR3 protein. Seen here are 20,000 to 25,000 distinct CDR3 sequences, roughly 3% observed once, and the top ten hold around 26%. Described time point: sample taken at primary tumor resection. The donors comprised around 72 untreated early-stage non-small cell lung cancer patients. TCRs were sequenced from unsorted whole RNA of tumor, nontumor lung or PBMC. This chain joins TRBV6-1 and TRBJ1-4; D unclear. The source material was PBMCs, sampled at surgery. The sequence came from a female donor with early-stage non-small cell lung cancer. This CDR3 reads CASSEYRREKLFF. The CDR3 DNA is TGTGCCAGCAGTGAATACAGACGTGAAAAACTGTTTTTT.